This is a list of T cell receptor beta chains from one sample in a study of blood T cell repertoires in COVID-19. The protocol was immunoSEQ multiplex PCR, while the TCRdb copy is restricted to in-frame clones and leaves out a portion. The table includes 150,000 to 200,000 clones, about 88% detected once. The sample was peripheral blood. The receptor source for this set is a human donor in a cohort sampled during active COVID-19. Each CDR3 is given with its conserved first and last residue. D genes are given only for firm matches. A clone size is listed for some rows: how often the clone was seen (once, few, many), or a class if it is expanded.

>NA|TRBV10-2|TRBJ2-5|NA
CASSDATRVRETQYF
TGCGCCAGCAGTGATGCGACTAGGGTGAGAGAGACCCAGTACTTC
>NA|TRBV18|TRBJ2-7|TRBD2
CASSPTSGSSYEQYF
TGTGCCAGCTCACCTACTAGCGGGAGCTCCTACGAGCAGTACTTC
>NA|TRBV9|TRBJ1-5|NA
CASSVGGLGNQPQHF
TGTGCCAGCAGCGTAGGAGGGCTAGGCAATCAGCCCCAGCATTTT
>NA|TRBV5-1|TRBJ1-6|NA
CASSSGQSFNSPLHF
TGCGCCAGCAGCTCCGGACAGTCTTTTAATTCACCCCTCCACTTT
>NA|TRBV7-2|TRBJ2-3|TRBD2
CASSLWEGGVSTDTQYF
TGTGCCAGCAGCTTATGGGAGGGCGGAGTTAGCACAGATACGCAGTATTTT
>once|TRBV13|TRBJ2-7|NA
CASSAVGSGHYEQYF
TGTGCCAGCAGCGCCGTGGGCAGCGGGCACTACGAGCAGTACTTC
>NA|TRBV3-1/TRBV3-2|TRBJ2-3|TRBD1
CASSPFGVGQGPDTQYF
TGTGCCAGCAGCCCCTTTGGAGTGGGACAGGGCCCAGATACGCAGTATTTT
>few|TRBV30|TRBJ2-7|TRBD2
CAWSALAGVMEQYF
TGTGCCTGGAGTGCCCTAGCGGGGGTTATGGAGCAGTACTTC
>NA|TRBV5-1|TRBJ2-7|NA
CASSLQGPYYEQYF
TGCGCCAGCAGCTTACAGGGACCCTACTACGAGCAGTACTTC
>NA|TRBV14|TRBJ2-6|NA
CASSRRLLGANVLTF
TGTGCCAGCAGCCGGAGGTTGCTGGGGGCCAACGTCCTGACTTTC
>NA|TRBV5-1|TRBJ2-1|TRBD2
CASSFPSSGSANEQFF
TGCGCCAGCAGCTTCCCCTCTAGCGGGAGCGCCAATGAGCAGTTCTTC
>NA|TRBV12-3/TRBV12-4|TRBJ2-7|NA
CASTSSAGEQYF
TGTGCCAGCACCTCTAGCGCCGGCGAGCAGTACTTC
>NA|TRBV21-1|TRBJ1-6|NA
CASSNSRRGPLNSPLHF
TGTGCCAGCAGCAACTCACGGCGGGGACCGCTCAATTCACCCCTCCACTTT
>NA|TRBV7-9|TRBJ1-6|NA
CASSLVQDNSPLHF
TGTGCCAGCAGCTTAGTCCAGGATAATTCACCCCTCCACTTT
>NA|TRBV7-2|TRBJ2-7|NA
CASSLISSYEQYF
TGTGCCAGCAGCTTGATCAGCTCCTACGAGCAGTACTTC
>once|TRBV4-3|TRBJ1-6|NA
CASSQDLSSPLHF
TGCGCCAGCAGCCAAGATCTTAGCTCACCCCTCCACTTT
>NA|TRBV5-1|TRBJ2-7|TRBD1
CASSLARDRGLEQYF
TGCGCCAGCAGCTTGGCCCGAGACAGGGGGCTTGAGCAGTACTTC
>NA|TRBV27|TRBJ2-3|NA
CASSLGSGVNTQYF
TGTGCCAGCAGTTTGGGGTCAGGGGTTAATACGCAGTATTTT
>NA|TRBV24-1|TRBJ2-3|TRBD2
CATSDKLAGPNTDTQYF
TGTGCCACCAGTGATAAACTAGCGGGACCTAACACAGATACGCAGTATTTT
>NA|TRBV3-1/TRBV3-2|TRBJ1-2|TRBD1
CASSPPPRTGALYGYTF
TGTGCCAGCAGTCCCCCCCCTCGGACAGGGGCACTCTATGGCTACACCTTC
>once|TRBV29-1|TRBJ2-7|TRBD1
CSVAQRQGAGEQYF
TGCAGCGTCGCCCAACGACAGGGGGCCGGCGAGCAGTACTTC
>once|TRBV2|TRBJ2-7|TRBD1
CASSELGQGARSYEQYF
TGTGCCAGCAGTGAACTGGGACAGGGGGCCCGCTCCTACGAGCAGTACTTC
>once|TRBV5-1|TRBJ2-3|NA
CASSPTGTQATDTQYF
TGCGCCAGCAGCCCGACCGGGACACAAGCCACAGATACGCAGTATTTT
>NA|TRBV30|TRBJ1-3|NA
CAWSVRAQGSIYF
TGTGCCTGGAGTGTACGGGCACAGGGCTCCATATATTTT
>NA|TRBV29-1|TRBJ2-1|NA
CSVGLGSGNNEQFF
TGCAGCGTGGGACTCGGGAGCGGTAACAATGAGCAGTTCTTC
>NA|TRBV21-1|TRBJ2-7|NA
CARGGFYEQYF
TGTGCCAGGGGGGGTTTCTACGAGCAGTACTTC
>NA|TRBV5-5|TRBJ2-1|TRBD2
CASSPVVAGGNEQFF
TGTGCCAGCAGCCCGGTGGTAGCGGGGGGGAATGAGCAGTTCTTC
>NA|TRBV7-6|TRBJ2-1|NA
CASSFTGTVLNEQFF
TGTGCCAGCAGCTTCACCGGGACTGTACTTAATGAGCAGTTCTTC
>NA|TRBV5-1|TRBJ2-2|NA
CASREDWNTGELFF
TGCGCCAGCAGAGAGGACTGGAACACCGGGGAGCTGTTTTTT
>NA|TRBV27|TRBJ1-6|TRBD1
CASSTRLTGAHNSPLHF
TGTGCCAGCAGTACCCGACTCACAGGGGCACATAATTCACCCCTCCACTTT
>NA|TRBV4-3|TRBJ1-4|TRBD1
CASSQARGQGHEKLFF
TGCGCCAGCAGCCAAGCACGGGGACAGGGGCACGAAAAACTGTTTTTT